This TCR beta chain was captured in a study of cytomegalovirus exposure and HLA in healthy donors. Whole-study findings and limits: A later analysis appeared to link common viral pathogens to several of the most significant clusters. A prior analysis recorded that most TCR beta V segments were productive about 87% or about 30% of the time.

Concerning this clone itself: The antigen is undetermined.

CDR3 length: 15 residues. The trim removed 3 bases at V and 2 bases at J, leaving 7 bases unmatched. CDR1 is MNHNS and CDR2 is SASEGT in the germline V gene. The PCR had 60 Vbeta and 13 Jbeta primers. The data were produced by immunoSEQ multiplex PCR, yet TCRdb's version contains in-frame clones alone and is incomplete. The sample has roughly 100,000 clones, about a tenth seen once. The TCR originated in a man aged 40-49 years in good health and CMV-seropositive. This chain connects TRBV6-1 to TRBJ2-7; 7 nucleotides agree with TRBD1. The source material was PBMCs. The CDR3 DNA reads TGTGCCAGCAGTGACCGGGACAGCGCTACCTACGAGCAGTACTTC. This sequence encodes CASSDRDSATYEQYF.